The following is a T cell receptor (beta chain) sequence with its context. What it recognizes is unknown. The repertoire was sequenced with immunoSEQ multiplex PCR; TCRdb's copy has only in-frame clones and lacks some. The sample records about 42,000 clones, over 75% being singletons. Stimulus-free culture yielded autoproliferating CFSE-dim and non-proliferating CFSE-high T cells, each sequenced separately. Pooled replicate wells came from 5x10^7 CFSE-labeled PBMCs cultured approximately 7 days without stimulus. Without exogenous stimuli, around 0.54 uM CFSE-labeled PBMCs were cultured serum-free. This specimen belongs to a study of memory B cells and T cells in multiple sclerosis. The germline V gene encodes CDR1 SGHRS and CDR2 YFSETQ. CDR3 size: 19 residues. Trimming left V 0 bases short and J 0 bases short, with 19 bases between.

Material for sequencing was PBMCs from blood kept in culture. The chain links TRBV5-1 to TRBJ2-1; D ambiguous. The origin of this receptor is a human donor with multiple sclerosis. The CDR3 DNA follows: TGCGCCAGCAGCTTGGTCGTAATGAACAGCCTAGACTCCTACAATGAGCAGTTCTTC. Translated, it gives CASSLVVMNSLDSYNEQFF.